The clone carrying this TCR beta chain was detected many times. The data were taken from a study of T cells in Graves' hyperthyroidism and ophthalmopathy. The V end was cut by 4 bases, the J end by 6 bases, with 10 bases between. CDR1 is SGHAT and CDR2 is FQNNGV in the germline V gene. This CDR3 spans 12 amino acids. PBMCs were obtained from about 10 ml fresh peripheral blood. TCR beta CDR3 region amplification was performed from RNA transcripts. The study used the HTBI primer set for a first-round RT-PCR of the TCR CDR3. TCRdb ran MiXCR on the multiplex PCR reads and lists one entry per CDR3 protein. The sample gives hundreds of thousands of distinct CDR3 sequences, more than 30% of which show up once; about 8.9% is in the top ten.

Sequencing was performed on blood. The genes are TRBV11-2 and TRBJ2-7; D is tentatively TRBD1 or TRBD2 (5 bases each). The TCR was taken from a man aged 18 to 29 with Graves' hyperthyroidism. As DNA, the CDR3 is TGTGCCAGCAGCTCCGGGACGCCCGAGCAGTACTTC. Translating gives CASSSGTPEQYF.